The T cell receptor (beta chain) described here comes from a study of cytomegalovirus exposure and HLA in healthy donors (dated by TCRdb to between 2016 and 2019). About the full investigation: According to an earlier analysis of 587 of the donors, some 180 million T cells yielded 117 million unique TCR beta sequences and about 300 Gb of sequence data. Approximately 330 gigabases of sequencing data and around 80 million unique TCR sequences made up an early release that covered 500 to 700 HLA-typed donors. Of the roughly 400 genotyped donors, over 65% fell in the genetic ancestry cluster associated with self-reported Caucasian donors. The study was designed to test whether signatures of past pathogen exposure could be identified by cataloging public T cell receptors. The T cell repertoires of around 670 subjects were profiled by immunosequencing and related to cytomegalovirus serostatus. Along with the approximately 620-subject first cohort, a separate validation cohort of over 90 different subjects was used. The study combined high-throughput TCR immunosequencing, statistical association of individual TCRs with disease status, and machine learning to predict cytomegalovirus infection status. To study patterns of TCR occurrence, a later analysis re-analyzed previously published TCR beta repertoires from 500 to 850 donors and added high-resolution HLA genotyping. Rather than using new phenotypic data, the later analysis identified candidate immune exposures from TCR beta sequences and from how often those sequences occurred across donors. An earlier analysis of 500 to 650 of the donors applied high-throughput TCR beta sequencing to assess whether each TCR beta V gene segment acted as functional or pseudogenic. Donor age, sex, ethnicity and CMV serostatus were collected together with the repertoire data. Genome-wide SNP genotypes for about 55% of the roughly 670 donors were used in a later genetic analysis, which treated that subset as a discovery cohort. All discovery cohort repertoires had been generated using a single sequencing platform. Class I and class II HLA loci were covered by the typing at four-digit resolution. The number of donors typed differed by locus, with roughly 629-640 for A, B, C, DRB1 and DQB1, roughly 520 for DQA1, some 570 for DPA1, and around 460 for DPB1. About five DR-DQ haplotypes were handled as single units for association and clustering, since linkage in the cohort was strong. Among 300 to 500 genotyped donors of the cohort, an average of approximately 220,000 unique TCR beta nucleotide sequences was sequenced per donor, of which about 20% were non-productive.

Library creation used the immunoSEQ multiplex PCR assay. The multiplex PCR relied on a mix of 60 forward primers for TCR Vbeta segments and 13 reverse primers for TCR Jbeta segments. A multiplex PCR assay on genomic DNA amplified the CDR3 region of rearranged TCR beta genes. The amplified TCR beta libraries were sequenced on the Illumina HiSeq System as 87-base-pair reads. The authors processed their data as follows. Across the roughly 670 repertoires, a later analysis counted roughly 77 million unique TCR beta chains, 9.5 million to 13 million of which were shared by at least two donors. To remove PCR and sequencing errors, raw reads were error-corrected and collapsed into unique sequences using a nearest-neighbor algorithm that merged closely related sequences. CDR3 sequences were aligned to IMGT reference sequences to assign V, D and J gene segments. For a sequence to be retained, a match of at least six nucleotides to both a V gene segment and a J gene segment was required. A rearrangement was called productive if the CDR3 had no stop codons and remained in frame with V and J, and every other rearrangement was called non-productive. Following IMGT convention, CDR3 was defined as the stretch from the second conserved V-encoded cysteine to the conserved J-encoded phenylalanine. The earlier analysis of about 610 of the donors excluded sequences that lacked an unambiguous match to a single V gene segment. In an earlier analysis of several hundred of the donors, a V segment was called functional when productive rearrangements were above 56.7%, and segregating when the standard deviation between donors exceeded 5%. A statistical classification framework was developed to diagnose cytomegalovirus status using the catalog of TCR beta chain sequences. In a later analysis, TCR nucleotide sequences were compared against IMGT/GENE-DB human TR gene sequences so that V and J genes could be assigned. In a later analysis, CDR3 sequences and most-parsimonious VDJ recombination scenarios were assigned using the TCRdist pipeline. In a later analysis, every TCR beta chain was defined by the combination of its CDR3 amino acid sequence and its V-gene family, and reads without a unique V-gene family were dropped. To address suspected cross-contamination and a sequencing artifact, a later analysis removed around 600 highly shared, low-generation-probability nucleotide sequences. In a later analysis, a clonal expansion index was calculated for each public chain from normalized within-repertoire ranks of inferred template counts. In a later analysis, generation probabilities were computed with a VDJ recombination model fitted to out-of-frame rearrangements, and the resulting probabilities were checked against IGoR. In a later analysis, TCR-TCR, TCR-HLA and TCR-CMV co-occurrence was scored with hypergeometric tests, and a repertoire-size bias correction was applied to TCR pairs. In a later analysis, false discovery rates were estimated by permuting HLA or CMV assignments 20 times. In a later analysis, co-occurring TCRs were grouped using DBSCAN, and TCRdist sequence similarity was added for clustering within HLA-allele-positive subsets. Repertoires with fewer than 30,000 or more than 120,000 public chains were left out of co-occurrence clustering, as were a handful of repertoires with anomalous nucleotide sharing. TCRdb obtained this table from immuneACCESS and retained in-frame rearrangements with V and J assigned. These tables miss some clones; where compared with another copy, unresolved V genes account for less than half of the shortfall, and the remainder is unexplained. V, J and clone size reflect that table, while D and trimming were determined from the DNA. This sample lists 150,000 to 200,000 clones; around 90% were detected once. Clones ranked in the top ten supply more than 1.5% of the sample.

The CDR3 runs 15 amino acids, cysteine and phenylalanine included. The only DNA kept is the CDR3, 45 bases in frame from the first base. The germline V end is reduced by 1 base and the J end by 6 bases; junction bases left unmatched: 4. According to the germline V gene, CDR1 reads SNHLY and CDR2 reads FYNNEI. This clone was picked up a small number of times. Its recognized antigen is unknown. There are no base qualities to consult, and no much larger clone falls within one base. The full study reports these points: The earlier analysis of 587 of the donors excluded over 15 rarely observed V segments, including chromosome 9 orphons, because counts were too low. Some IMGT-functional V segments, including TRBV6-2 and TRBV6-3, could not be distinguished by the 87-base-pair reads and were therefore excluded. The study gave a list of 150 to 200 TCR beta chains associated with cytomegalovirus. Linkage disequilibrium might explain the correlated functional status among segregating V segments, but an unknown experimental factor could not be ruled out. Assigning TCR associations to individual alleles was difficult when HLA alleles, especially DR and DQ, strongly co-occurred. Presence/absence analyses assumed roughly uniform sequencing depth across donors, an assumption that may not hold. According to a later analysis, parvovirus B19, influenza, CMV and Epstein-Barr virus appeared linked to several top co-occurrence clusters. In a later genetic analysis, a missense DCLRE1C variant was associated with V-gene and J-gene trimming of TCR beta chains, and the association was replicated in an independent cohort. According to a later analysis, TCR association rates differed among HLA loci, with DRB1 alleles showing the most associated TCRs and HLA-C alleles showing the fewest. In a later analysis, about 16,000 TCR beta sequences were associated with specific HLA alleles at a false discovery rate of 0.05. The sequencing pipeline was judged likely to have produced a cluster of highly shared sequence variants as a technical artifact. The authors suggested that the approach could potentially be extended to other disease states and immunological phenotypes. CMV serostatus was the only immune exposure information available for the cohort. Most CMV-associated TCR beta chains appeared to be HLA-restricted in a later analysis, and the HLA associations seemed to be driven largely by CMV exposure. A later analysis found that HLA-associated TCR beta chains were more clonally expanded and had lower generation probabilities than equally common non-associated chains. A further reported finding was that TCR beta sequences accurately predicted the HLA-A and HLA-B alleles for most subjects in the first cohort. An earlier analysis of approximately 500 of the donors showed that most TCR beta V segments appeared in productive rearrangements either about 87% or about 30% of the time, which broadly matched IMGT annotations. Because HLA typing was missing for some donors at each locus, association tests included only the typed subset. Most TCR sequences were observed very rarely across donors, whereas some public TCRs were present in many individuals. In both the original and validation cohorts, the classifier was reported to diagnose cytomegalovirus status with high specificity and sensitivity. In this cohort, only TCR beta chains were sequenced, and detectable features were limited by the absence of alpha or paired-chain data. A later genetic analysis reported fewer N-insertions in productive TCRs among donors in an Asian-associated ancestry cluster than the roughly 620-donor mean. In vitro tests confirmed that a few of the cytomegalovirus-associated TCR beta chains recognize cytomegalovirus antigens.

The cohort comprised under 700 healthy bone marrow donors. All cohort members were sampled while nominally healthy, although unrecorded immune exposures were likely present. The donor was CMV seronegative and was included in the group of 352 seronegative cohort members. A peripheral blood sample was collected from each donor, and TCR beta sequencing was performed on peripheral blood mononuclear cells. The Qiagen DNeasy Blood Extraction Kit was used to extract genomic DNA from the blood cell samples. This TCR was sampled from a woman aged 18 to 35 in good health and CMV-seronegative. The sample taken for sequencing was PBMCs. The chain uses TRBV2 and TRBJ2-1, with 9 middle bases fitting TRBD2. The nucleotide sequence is TGTGCCAGCAGTGAAGTGGCGGGGGGGCTCAATGAGCAGTTCTTC. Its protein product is CASSEVAGGLNEQFF.